This T cell receptor (beta chain) was identified during a study of blood T cells in healthy people across ages (dated by TCRdb to about 2015). At the level of the whole study: In model experiments, template switching captured about one uniquely barcoded TCR beta cDNA molecule for every two T cells. To avoid experimental bias, donors of different ages were distributed randomly across sequencing lanes. Donors were grouped into four age groups: young (average 16 years), middle-aged (39), aged (around 66) and long-lived (around 80). Using deep sequencing normalized with unique cDNA molecular identifiers, the study measured how TCR beta repertoire diversity changes with age. Two additional independent replicas of 1 million unique cDNA reads from the same blood draw were analyzed for two donors (one aged 18 to 30 and one aged 80 or older).

The library was generated by 5' RACE. The listed sequencing device is Illumina HiSeq 2500. The second PCR ran for about 6 to 11 cycles and used a J-beta primer mix along with a sample-barcoded 5' primer. A unique molecular identifier was introduced onto each TCR beta cDNA molecule by a template-switch 5' adaptor carrying 12 random nucleotides. Each sample yielded at least 3 million CDR3-containing paired-end reads. First-strand cDNA was synthesized from all RNA with the Mint cDNA synthesis kit, primed by a TRBC-specific oligonucleotide. All cDNA was treated with uracil-DNA glycosylase and then went through a first 18-cycle PCR with the universal primers M1SS and BC2_uni_R. Per the authors' processing: For normalization, 1 million high-quality reads, each with a distinct molecular identifier, were randomly selected from each sample. Instead of being binned into consensus sequences, reads with shared molecular identifiers were discarded. MiTCR, set to a Q25 quality threshold and the strictest error-elimination algorithm, was used for CDR3 identification, clonotype clustering and error correction. A nonparametric unseen species model using Euler transformation provided a lower-bound estimate of total TCR beta diversity. TCRdb cleaned the public reads at Q25 with fastp, built clones with MiXCR and kept in-frame beta chains. Here each entry gathers all rows of one CDR3 protein and keeps the most common genes and DNA. TCRdb's processing, not the study's, gives the V and J calls here. The sample table holds hundreds of thousands of distinct CDR3 sequences, of which 52% were seen once. The top ten constitute about 13% of the sample.

What the work shows at the level of the full study, not this receptor alone: Bulk unsorted PBMC profiling prevented conclusive comparison of naive and antigen-experienced compartments. Donor CMV infection status was unknown, potentially confounding age-related changes in expanded clonotypes. The percentage of naive T cells measured by flow cytometry correlated strongly with observed TCR beta diversity. Estimates of total diversity based on one million sequenced T cells were considered lower bounds and underestimates. Compared with the aged group, more naive CD4+ T cells, fewer expanded clones and increased TCR diversity were shown by the long-lived group, suggesting age selection. As age increased, observed TCR beta diversity per million T cells dropped in a roughly linear way, and a significant reduction was already evident by age about 40.

From the cysteine up to the phenylalanine, the CDR3 has a length of 17 residues. The CDR3 DNA has 51 bases and is translated from base 1. The donors were roughly 40 Caucasian individuals from Russia, aged roughly 6 to 100 years, who were systemically healthy. Each donor gave around 9.9 milliliters of peripheral blood, collected into EDTA-treated Vacutainer tubes. Ficoll-Paque density-gradient centrifugation was used to isolate PBMCs, with at least 6 million obtained per sample. Total RNA was extracted from PBMCs with Trizol reagent, with at least 5.5 micrograms obtained per sample. The percentages of naive CD45RAhigh/CD27high T cells were determined by flow cytometry on a PBMC aliquot from every donor. Worth noting for this clonotype: Its antigen is currently not known. No much larger clonotype is one base removed from it; base qualities were not supplied.

The rearrangement joined TRBV21-1 to TRBJ2-4; the table's D call TRBD2 went unverified against the DNA. The DNA matches TRBJ2-7 better at its end, which makes the J call doubtful. TRBV21-1 is deemed a pseudogene. The sequence came from a woman aged 80 or over in good health. The sequencing input was blood. The CDR3 protein is CASSKGRPSGRTYEQYF. The DNA sequence is given as TGTGCCAGCAGCAAAGGTAGGCCTAGCGGGAGGACCTACGAGCAGTACTTC.